Only a few counts were recorded for the clone carrying this T cell receptor (beta chain). Antigen specificity is unknown. The data are from a study of T cell repertoires in cytomegalovirus infection. About the study: Public TCR beta signatures provided an indication of both CMV infection and a matching HLA type. Study-wide points: The cumulative frequency of public TCR beta families distinguished individuals who carried CMV together with the relevant HLA. The ex vivo response was dominated by HLA-C-restricted CMV-specific TCR beta clonotypes.

Between the trimmed V and J ends, which lost 3 bases and 11 bases, there was a span of 10 bases. Germline V gene data show CDR1 as MDHEN and CDR2 as SYDVKM. The CDR3 is 11 residues long. TCRdb reprocessed the reads with MiXCR, giving one entry per CDR3 protein. The table has approximately 76,000 distinct CDR3 sequences, around 3.5% seen once. The chain links TRBV28 to TRBJ1-1; no definite D call. The sequence came from a human donor in good health (CMV status not recorded). Some clones in this sample may be carry-over from other donors' samples. Sequenced material: PBMCs. In nucleotides, the CDR3 is TGTGCCAGCAGTTTCAGGAGGGAGGCTTTCTTT. Translated: CASSFRREAFF.